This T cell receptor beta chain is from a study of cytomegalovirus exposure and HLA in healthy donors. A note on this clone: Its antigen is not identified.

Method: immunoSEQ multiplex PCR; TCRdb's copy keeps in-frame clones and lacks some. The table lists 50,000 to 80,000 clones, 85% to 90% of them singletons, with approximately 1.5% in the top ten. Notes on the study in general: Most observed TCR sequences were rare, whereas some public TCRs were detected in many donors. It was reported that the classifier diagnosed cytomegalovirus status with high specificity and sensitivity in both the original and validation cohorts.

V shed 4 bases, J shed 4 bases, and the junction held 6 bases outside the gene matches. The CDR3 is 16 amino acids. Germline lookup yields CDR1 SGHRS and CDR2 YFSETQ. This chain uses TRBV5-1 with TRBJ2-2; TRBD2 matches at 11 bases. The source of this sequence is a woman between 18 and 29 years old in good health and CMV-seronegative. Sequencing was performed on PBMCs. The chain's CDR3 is CASSMGLAVPTGELFF. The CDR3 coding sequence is TGCGCCAGCAGCATGGGACTAGCGGTCCCCACCGGGGAGCTGTTTTTT. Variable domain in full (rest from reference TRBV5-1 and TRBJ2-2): KAGVTQTPRYLIKTRGQQVTLSCSPISGHRSVSWYQQTPGQGLQFLFEYFSETQRNKGNFPGRFSGRQFSNSRSEMNVSTLELGDSALYLCASSMGLAVPTGELFFGEGSRLTVL.